Below are 16 T cell receptor beta chains sequenced from a single sample in a study of shared clonotypes between healthy human individuals. Repertoires were generated with immunoSEQ multiplex PCR, while TCRdb's copy carries only in-frame clones and drops some. The sample carries tens of thousands of clones, 60% to 80% recorded once. The sample was memory CD8+ T cells sorted from blood. Documented subset: CD45RO+ cells pooled with CCR7-negative TemRA cells. Receptors originate from a man aged 25 to 45 in good health.

The rearrangement joins TRBV5-1 to TRBJ2-7; weak D call: TRBD1 (5 bases). This CDR3 has 14 residues. V was shortened by 0 bases and J by 3 bases, with 10 bases between the two germline ends. In germline, CDR1 is SGHRS, CDR2 YFSETQ. CDR3 in amino acids: CASSLAAGNYEQYF. The CDR3 DNA reads as TGCGCCAGCAGCTTGGCGGCAGGGAACTACGAGCAGTACTTC.

The chain is built from TRBV6-5 and TRBJ2-7, with TRBD1 matching over 7 bases. Germline CDR1 and CDR2: MNHEY and SVGAGI. The CDR3 contains 14 residues. The V segment lost 7 bases and the J segment 5 bases; nucleotides outside the gene matches: 11. The CDR3 reads CASTPGQKTHEQYF. For the CDR3, the DNA is TGTGCCAGCACCCCGGGACAGAAAACCCACGAGCAGTACTTC.

This chain joins TRBV29-1 and TRBJ2-7; D remains unclear. V shed 4 bases and J shed 6 bases, with 19 bases lying between them. The CDR3 sequence is 14 residues long. Germline CDR1 is SQVTM and CDR2 is ANQGSEA. The CDR3, as DNA: TGCAGCGTTGCCCGCCTAGGTCCGACCTTCGAGCAGTACTTC. This codes for CSVARLGPTFEQYF.

In this sample, this clone turned up a few times. Sequence at one end of the junction differs from germline and may be a read error. This rearrangement joins TRBV10-3 to TRBJ2-7, with 11 bases that match TRBD1. Germline-derived CDR1 and CDR2 are ENHRY and SYGVKD. The CDR3 runs to 14 residues. The CDR3 DNA follows: TGTGCCAGCAGTACCGGGACAGGGGGCTACGAGCAGTACTTC. It yields the protein CASSTGTGGYEQYF.

The sample holds a few counts of this clone. The chain joins TRBV4-1 to TRBJ2-7; 8 bases line up with TRBD2. The CDR3 is 13 residues long. Germline V CDR1 and CDR2: MGHRA, YSYEKL. The V and J ends lost 4 bases and 12 bases, in that order; junction bases with no gene match: 11. Here the CDR3 DNA reads TGCGCCAGCAGCCCACGGACTAGCCTAAGCCCGTACTTC. As protein: CASSPRTSLSPYF.

CDR3 sequence reads: CASALQGMNTEAFF. CDR3 bases: TGTGCCAGTGCGCTACAGGGGATGAACACTGAAGCTTTCTTT. This rearrangement joins TRBV19 to TRBJ1-1, with TRBD1 matching 7 bases. The CDR3 runs to 14 residues. After removal of 8 bases from V and 0 bases from J, the junction contained 6 bases not matched to a gene. Per germline, CDR1 LNHDA and CDR2 SQIVND (reference sequence).

The V call is TRBV2, the J call TRBJ2-1; no clear D gene. CDR3 length equals 13 residues. Germline values: CDR1 SNHLY, CDR2 FYNNEI. V was trimmed by 8 bases and J by 3 bases, leaving 11 bases between them. CDR3 nucleotides: TGTGCCAGCGTCACAAAAGGCTACAATGAGCAGTTCTTC. Protein: CASVTKGYNEQFF.

The rearrangement links TRBV11-1 to TRBJ1-1, with a weak D call TRBD1 (6 bases). There are 14 residues in the CDR3. V was shortened by 2 bases and J by 3 bases, with 10 bases between the two germline ends. Germline CDR1 reads SGHAT; CDR2 reads FQDESV (reference sequence). The CDR3 region has the DNA TGTGCCAGCAGCTTACTGGAGGGGGACACTGAAGCTTTCTTT. Its protein product is CASSLLEGDTEAFF.

The CDR3 DNA reads TGTGCCAGCAGCTTTAGAGGGTGGGATGAGCAGTTCTTC. Amino acid sequence: CASSFRGWDEQFF. V gene TRBV28 combines with J gene TRBJ2-1; perhaps TRBD2 as D (5 bases). V dropped 6 bases and J dropped 8 bases, with 14 bases sitting between them. The CDR3 runs to 13 residues. The V gene's germline CDR1 is MDHEN and CDR2 SYDVKM.

The CDR3 spells CASSMGGYTDTQYF. For the CDR3, the DNA is TGCGCCAGCAGTATGGGGGGCTACACAGATACGCAGTATTTT. The chain combines TRBV5-1 with TRBJ2-3; perhaps D is TRBD1 or TRBD2 (6 bases each). Trimming removed 5 bases from V and 2 bases from J, with 12 bases in between. The germline V gene has CDR1 SGHRS and CDR2 YFSETQ. CDR3 length equals 14 residues. Filled out from reference TRBV5-1 and TRBJ2-3, the complete variable domain reads KAGVTQTPRYLIKTRGQQVTLSCSPISGHRSVSWYQQTPGQGLQFLFEYFSETQRNKGNFPGRFSGRQFSNSRSEMNVSTLELGDSALYLCASSMGGYTDTQYFGPGTRLTVL.

This chain uses TRBV7-8 with TRBJ2-1, with 7 bases lining up with TRBD2. V lost 1 base, J lost 3 bases, and 6 bases stayed unmatched. Germline V gene lookup returns CDR1 SGHVS and CDR2 FQNEAQ. The CDR3 runs 16 residues. The CDR3 nucleotides are TGTGCCAGCAGCTTAGTAGCTAGCGGTGACTACAATGAGCAGTTCTTC. Translation gives CASSLVASGDYNEQFF.

This clone was counted a single time. The J gene is TRBJ2-7, the V gene TRBV13; possible D gene TRBD1, 8 bases. The V gene lost 5 bases and the J gene lost 5 bases, with 16 bases spanning the gap. The germline V gene has CDR1 PRHDT and CDR2 FYEKMQ (reference sequence). CDR3 length equals 14 residues. For the CDR3, the DNA is TGTGCCAGCAGCCCCTGGACAGGGAGGGACGAGCAGTACTTC. It translates to CASSPWTGRDEQYF.

A word on this clone: The identical CDR3 is also encoded by other nucleotide sequences in the sample. The chain combines TRBV5-1 with TRBJ2-7; D is tentatively TRBD1 or TRBD2 (6 bases each). The V end lost 0 bases, the J end lost 2 bases, and 12 bases lay between the germline ends. Germline assignment: CDR1 SGHRS and CDR2 YFSETQ. The CDR3 runs to 15 residues. CDR3 bases: TGCGCCAGCAGCTTGGTCGGGGGCTCGCCCTACGAGCAGTACTTC. It is translated as CASSLVGGSPYEQYF.

The chain uses TRBV19 and TRBJ1-2, with 7 bases matching TRBD1. Germline V gives CDR1 LNHDA, CDR2 SQIVND (reference sequence). Trimming took 5 bases from V and 4 from J; bases not matched to a gene: 4. This CDR3 comprises 13 residues. The CDR3 sequence: CASSSTGVYGYTF. Written as DNA, the CDR3 is TGTGCCAGTAGTTCTACAGGGGTCTATGGCTACACCTTC.

The chain carries TRBV5-5 and TRBJ2-2; TRBD2 might be the D (6 bases). The germline CDR1 and CDR2 sequences are SGHKS and YYEKEE (reference sequence). The CDR3 is 16 residues long. Deletions cut 0 bases from V and 4 bases from J, with 13 bases between. The CDR3 DNA follows: TGTGCCAGCAGCTTGGCCAGCGGGCACCGCACCGGGGAGCTGTTTTTT. The encoded protein is CASSLASGHRTGELFF.

The chain carries TRBV30 and TRBJ2-7; D may be TRBD2 (5 bases). With 0 bases removed from V and 3 bases from J, the gap between germline ends came to 9 bases. Looked up from germline, CDR1 is GTSNPN and CDR2 is SVGIG (reference sequence). The CDR3 has 13 residues. The CDR3 region is CAWSVLRGYEQYF. The DNA of the CDR3 is TGTGCCTGGAGTGTATTACGGGGCTACGAGCAGTACTTC.